These T cell receptor beta chains were read from a single sample in a study of blood T cell repertoires in COVID-19. This table comes from immunoSEQ multiplex PCR, and its TCRdb copy is limited to in-frame clones, with some not included. The data show around 300,000 clones, with 80% to 95% seen just once and approximately 1.2% held by the top ten. The specimen was PBMCs or T cells enriched from blood (not recorded which). These receptor sequences come from a woman in her thirties who had recovered from COVID-19. CDR3s leave out the opening cysteine and the closing phenylalanine or tryptophan. Clone size is stated in some rows and not others, as once, few, many or a class when expanded.

once TRBJ2-7 TRBV28 ASSLLFYEQY
. TRBJ2-7 TRBV18 ASSHGDSYEQY
. TRBJ2-1 TRBV30 AWSIGSGNEQF
. TRBJ1-1 TRBV7-3 ASSPSGVTEAF
. TRBJ1-2 TRBV28 ASSFGADNYGYT
. TRBJ2-5 TRBV7-2 ASSSYQETQY
few TRBJ1-4 TRBV4-3 ASSQETDPGEKLF
few TRBJ2-3 TRBV6-6 ASSAMRDTQY
once TRBJ2-3 TRBV9 ASSPGGTDRTDTQY
. TRBJ2-3 TRBV5-1 ASSRISSGGGTDTQY
. TRBJ2-3 TRBV24-1 ATSDNTSGPEDTQY
. TRBJ1-2 TRBV6-5 ASTPRIGGGSGYT
once TRBJ2-5 TRBV6-6 ASSYRGGQETQY
. TRBJ1-2 TRBV6-2/TRBV6-3 ASSYPALGGSSGYT
. TRBJ2-1 TRBV9 ASSSRLEQF
. TRBJ2-1 TRBV7-3 ASSQDTSNEQF
. TRBJ2-7 TRBV9 ASSAGQDRYEQY
. TRBJ1-5 TRBV30 AWSMGGGNQPQH
. TRBJ1-5 TRBV13 ASSLGSRNQPQH
. TRBJ2-3 TRBV27 ASSPPSDTQY
. TRBJ1-6 TRBV3-1/TRBV3-2 ASTPSRYNSPLH
once TRBJ2-7 TRBV27 ASSPTSGGYEQY
. TRBJ1-2 TRBV28 ASSPTANYGYT
. TRBJ2-3 TRBV19 ASSQPGSTDTQY
. TRBJ2-7 TRBV2 ASRPAAVTSGISYEQY
. TRBJ2-7 TRBV7-9 ASSPLPSGDSSYEQY
. TRBJ1-2 TRBV23-1 ASSHLRDSTQENYGYT
. TRBJ1-3 TRBV12-3/TRBV12-4 ASSKTGVNTIY
. TRBJ1-5 TRBV4-2 ASSQDGGNSNQPQH
. TRBJ1-1 TRBV4-3 ASSLETGTDTEAF
. TRBJ1-4 TRBV28 ASSPGGLRNEKLF
. TRBJ1-2 TRBV2 ASSEARTGTGYT
. TRBJ1-5 TRBV19 ASSTQTGVSNQPQH
. TRBJ1-3 TRBV4-1 ASSKYSGNTIY
. TRBJ2-2 TRBV3-1/TRBV3-2 ASKDRPTANTGELF
. TRBJ1-2 TRBV2 ASSEPQGYGYT
. TRBJ1-1 TRBV14 ASSPLWDRLNTEAF
. TRBJ2-7 TRBV18 ASSPQVSEQY
. TRBJ2-5 TRBV5-4 ASSSLSSFHQETQY
. TRBJ1-2 TRBV6-5 ASSDLTGGYGYT